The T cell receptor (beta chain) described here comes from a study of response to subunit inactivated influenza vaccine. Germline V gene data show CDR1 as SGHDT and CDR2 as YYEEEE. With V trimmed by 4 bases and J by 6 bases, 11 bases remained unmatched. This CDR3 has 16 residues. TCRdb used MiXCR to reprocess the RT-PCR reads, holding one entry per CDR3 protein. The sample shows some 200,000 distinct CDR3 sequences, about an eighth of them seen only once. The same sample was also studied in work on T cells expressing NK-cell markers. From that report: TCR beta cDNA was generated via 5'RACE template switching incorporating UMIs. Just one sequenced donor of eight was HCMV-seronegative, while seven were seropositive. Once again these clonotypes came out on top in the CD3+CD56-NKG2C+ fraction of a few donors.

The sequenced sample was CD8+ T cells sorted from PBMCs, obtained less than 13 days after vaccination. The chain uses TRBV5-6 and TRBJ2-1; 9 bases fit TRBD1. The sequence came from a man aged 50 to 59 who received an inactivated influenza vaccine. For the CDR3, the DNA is TGTGCCAGCAGCGACCCGGGACAGGGAAAGGTCAATGAGCAGTTCTTC. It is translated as CASSDPGQGKVNEQFF.